The clone carrying this T cell receptor beta chain has a count of ten or more. Its target is not known. The sample belongs to a study of CD8+CD57+ T cells in acquired aplastic anemia. Across the whole study: The DNA of sorted CD4+ and CD8+ cells averaged approximately 3.2 ug. Healthy-donor CD4+ cells averaged roughly 11 million reads. Study-level results: With respect to CD8+ Simpson's diversity, patients and controls did not differ significantly. The number of CD8+ CDR3 sequences shared by patients and controls was approximately 30.

CDR3 and TCR beta VDJ profiling relied on genomic DNA as the template. TCRdb passed the reads through MiXCR, listing each CDR3 protein once. The repertoire holds about 160,000 distinct CDR3 sequences, with just under 45% as singletons. With 6 bases clipped from V and 1 base from J, the junction kept 3 bases outside the gene matches. Germline V CDR1 and CDR2: SNHLY, FYNNEI. The CDR3 is 14 residues long. Sequences were obtained from sorted CD4+, CD8+, or CD8+CD57+ T cells (not recorded which) from PBMCs. The chain combines TRBV2 with TRBJ2-5; 9 bases are shared with TRBD2. The receptor was derived from a human donor in good health. CDR3 protein: CASRRGGPQETQYF. In DNA, the CDR3 is TGTGCCAGCAGGCGGGGGGGCCCCCAAGAGACCCAGTACTTC.